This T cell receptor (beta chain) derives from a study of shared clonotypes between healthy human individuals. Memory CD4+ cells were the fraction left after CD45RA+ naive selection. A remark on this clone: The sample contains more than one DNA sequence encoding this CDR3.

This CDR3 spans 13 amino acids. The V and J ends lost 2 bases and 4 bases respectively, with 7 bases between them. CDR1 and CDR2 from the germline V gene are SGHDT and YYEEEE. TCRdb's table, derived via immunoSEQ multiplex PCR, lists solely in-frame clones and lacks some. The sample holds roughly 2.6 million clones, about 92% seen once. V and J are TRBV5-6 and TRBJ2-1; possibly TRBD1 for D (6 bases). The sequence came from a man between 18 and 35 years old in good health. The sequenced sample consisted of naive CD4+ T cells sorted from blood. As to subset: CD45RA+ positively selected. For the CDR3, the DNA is TGTGCCAGCAGCTTACAGGGATACAATGAGCAGTTCTTC. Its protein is CASSLQGYNEQFF. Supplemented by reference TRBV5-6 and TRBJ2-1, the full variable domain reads DAGVTQSPTHLIKTRGQQVTLRCSPKSGHDTVSWYQQALGQGPQFIFQYYEEEERQRGNFPDRFSGHQFPNYSSELNVNALLLGDSALYLCASSLQGYNEQFFGPGTRLTVL.